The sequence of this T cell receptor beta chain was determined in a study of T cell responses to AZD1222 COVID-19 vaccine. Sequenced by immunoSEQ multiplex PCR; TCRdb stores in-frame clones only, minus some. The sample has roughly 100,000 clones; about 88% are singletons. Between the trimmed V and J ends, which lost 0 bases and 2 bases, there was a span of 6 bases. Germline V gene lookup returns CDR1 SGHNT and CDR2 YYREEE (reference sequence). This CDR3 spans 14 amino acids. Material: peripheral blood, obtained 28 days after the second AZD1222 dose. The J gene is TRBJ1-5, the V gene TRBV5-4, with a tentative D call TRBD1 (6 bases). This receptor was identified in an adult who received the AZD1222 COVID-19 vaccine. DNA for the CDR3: TGTGCCAGCAGCTTGGCAGGGGGCAATCAGCCCCAGCATTTT. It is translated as CASSLAGGNQPQHF.